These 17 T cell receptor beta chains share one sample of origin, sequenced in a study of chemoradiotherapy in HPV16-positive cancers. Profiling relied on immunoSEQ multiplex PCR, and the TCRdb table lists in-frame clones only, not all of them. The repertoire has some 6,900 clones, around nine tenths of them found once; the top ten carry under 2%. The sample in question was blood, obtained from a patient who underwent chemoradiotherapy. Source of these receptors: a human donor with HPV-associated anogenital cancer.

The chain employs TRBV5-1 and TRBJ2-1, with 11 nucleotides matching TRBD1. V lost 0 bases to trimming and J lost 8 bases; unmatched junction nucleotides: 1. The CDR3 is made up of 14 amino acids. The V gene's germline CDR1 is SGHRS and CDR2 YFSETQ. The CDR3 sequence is CASSLGDRGDEQFF. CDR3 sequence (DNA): TGCGCCAGCAGCTTGGGGGACAGGGGGGATGAGCAGTTCTTC.

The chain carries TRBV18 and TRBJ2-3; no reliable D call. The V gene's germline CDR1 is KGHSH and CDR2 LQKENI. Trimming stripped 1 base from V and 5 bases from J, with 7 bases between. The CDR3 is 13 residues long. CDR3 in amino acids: CASSPRAEDTQYF. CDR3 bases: TGTGCCAGCTCACCACGGGCCGAAGATACGCAGTATTTT.

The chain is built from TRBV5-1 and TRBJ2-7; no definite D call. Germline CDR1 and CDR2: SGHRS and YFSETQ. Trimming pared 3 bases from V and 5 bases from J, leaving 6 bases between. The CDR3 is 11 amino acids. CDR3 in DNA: TGCGCCAGCAGCTCCAAGAACGAGCAGTACTTC. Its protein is CASSSKNEQYF. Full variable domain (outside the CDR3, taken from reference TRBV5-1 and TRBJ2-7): KAGVTQTPRYLIKTRGQQVTLSCSPISGHRSVSWYQQTPGQGLQFLFEYFSETQRNKGNFPGRFSGRQFSNSRSEMNVSTLELGDSALYLCASSSKNEQYFGPGTRLTVT.

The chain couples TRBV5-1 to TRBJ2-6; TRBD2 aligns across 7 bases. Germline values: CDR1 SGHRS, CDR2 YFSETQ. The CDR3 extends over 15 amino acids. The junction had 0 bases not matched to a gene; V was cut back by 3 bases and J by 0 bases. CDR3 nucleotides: TGCGCCAGCAGCTCGGGGGGCTCTGGGGCCAACGTCCTGACTTTC. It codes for CASSSGGSGANVLTF. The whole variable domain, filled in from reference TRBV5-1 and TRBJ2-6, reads KAGVTQTPRYLIKTRGQQVTLSCSPISGHRSVSWYQQTPGQGLQFLFEYFSETQRNKGNFPGRFSGRQFSNSRSEMNVSTLELGDSALYLCASSSGGSGANVLTFGAGSRLTVL.

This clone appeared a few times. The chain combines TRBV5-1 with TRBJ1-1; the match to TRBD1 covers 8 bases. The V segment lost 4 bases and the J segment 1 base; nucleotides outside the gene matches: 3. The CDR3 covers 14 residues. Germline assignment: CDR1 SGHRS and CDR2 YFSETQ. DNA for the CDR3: TGCGCCAGCAGCAGGACAGGGACGAACACTGAAGCTTTCTTT. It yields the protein CASSRTGTNTEAFF.

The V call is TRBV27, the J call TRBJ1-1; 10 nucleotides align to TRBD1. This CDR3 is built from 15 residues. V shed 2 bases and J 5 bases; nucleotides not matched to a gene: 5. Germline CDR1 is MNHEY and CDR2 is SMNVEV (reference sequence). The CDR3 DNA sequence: TGTGCCAGCAGTTTAGGGACAGGGGTTGGAACTGAAGCTTTCTTT. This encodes CASSLGTGVGTEAFF.

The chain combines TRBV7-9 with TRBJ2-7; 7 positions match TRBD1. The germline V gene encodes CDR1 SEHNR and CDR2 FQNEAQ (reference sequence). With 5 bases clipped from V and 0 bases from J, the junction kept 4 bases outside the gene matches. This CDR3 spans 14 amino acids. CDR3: CASSPRDSSYEQYF. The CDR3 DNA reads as TGTGCCAGCAGCCCTCGGGACAGCTCCTACGAGCAGTACTTC.

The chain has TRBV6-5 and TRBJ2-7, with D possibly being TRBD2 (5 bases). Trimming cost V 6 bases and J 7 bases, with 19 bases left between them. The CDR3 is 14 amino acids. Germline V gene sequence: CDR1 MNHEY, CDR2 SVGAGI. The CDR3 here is CASSWAGNKREQYF. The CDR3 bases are TGTGCCAGCAGCTGGGCCGGGAACAAAAGGGAGCAGTACTTC.

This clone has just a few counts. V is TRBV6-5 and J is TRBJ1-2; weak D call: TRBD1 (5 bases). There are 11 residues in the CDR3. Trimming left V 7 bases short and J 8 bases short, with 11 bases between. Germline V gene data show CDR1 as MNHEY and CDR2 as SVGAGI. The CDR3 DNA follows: TGTGCCAGCACCTCCGGGGACGGCTACACCTTC. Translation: CASTSGDGYTF.

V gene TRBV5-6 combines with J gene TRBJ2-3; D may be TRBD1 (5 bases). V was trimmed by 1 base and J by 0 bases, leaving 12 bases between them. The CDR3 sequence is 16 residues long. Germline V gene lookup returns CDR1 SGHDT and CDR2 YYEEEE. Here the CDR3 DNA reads TGTGCCAGCAGCTTGTTGGGGCGCGGAAGCACAGATACGCAGTATTTT. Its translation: CASSLLGRGSTDTQYF.

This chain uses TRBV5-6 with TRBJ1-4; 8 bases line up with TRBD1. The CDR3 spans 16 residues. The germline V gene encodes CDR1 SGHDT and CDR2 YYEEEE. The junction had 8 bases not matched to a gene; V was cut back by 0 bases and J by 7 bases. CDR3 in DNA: TGTGCCAGCAGCTTGGGCGGAGCGGGACAGGTTGAAAAACTGTTTTTT. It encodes CASSLGGAGQVEKLFF.

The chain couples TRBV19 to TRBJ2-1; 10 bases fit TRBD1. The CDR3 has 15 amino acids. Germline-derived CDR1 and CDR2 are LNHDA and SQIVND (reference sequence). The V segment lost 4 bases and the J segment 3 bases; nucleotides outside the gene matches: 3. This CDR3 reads CASSTRTGGYNEQFF. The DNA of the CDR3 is TGTGCCAGTAGTACAAGGACAGGGGGCTACAATGAGCAGTTCTTC.

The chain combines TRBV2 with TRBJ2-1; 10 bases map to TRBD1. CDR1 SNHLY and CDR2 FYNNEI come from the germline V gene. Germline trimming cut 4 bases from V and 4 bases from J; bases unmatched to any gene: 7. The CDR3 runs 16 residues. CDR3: CASSAPGQGRYNEQFF. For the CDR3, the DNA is TGTGCCAGCAGTGCTCCGGGACAGGGGAGATACAATGAGCAGTTCTTC. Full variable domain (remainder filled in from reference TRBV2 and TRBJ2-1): EPEVTQTPSHQVTQMGQEVILRCVPISNHLYFYWYRQILGQKVEFLVSFYNNEISEKSEIFDDQFSVERPDGSNFTLKIRSTKLEDSAMYFCASSAPGQGRYNEQFFGPGTRLTVL.

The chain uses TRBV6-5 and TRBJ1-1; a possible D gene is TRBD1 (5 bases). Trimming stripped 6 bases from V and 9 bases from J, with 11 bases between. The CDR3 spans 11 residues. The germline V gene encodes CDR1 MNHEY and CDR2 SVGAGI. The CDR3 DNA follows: TGTGCCAGCAGCTGGGGCTTCCAAGCTTTCTTT. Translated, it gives CASSWGFQAFF.

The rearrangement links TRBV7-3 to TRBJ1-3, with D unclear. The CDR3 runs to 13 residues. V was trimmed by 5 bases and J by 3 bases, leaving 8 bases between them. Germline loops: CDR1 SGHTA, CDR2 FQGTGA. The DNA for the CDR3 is TGTGCCAGCAGCCCAAGGGATGGAAACACCATATATTTT. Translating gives CASSPRDGNTIYF. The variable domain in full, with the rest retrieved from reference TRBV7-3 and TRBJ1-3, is GAGVSQTPSNKVTEKGKYVELRCDPISGHTALYWYRQSLGQGPEFLIYFQGTGAADDSGLPNDRFFAVRPEGSVSTLKIQRTERGDSAVYLCASSPRDGNTIYFGEGSWLTVV.

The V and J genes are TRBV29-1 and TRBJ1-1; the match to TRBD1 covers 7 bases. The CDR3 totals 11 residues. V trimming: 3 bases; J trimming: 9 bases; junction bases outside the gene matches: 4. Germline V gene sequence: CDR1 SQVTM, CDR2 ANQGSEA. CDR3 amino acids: CSVDPTGKAFF. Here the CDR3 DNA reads TGCAGCGTTGATCCGACAGGGAAAGCTTTCTTT.

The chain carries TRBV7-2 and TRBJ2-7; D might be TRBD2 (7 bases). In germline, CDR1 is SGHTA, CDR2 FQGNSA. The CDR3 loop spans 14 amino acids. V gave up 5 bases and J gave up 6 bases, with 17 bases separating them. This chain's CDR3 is CASSAGEGYREQYF. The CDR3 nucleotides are TGTGCCAGCAGCGCAGGGGAGGGGTACCGCGAGCAGTACTTC.